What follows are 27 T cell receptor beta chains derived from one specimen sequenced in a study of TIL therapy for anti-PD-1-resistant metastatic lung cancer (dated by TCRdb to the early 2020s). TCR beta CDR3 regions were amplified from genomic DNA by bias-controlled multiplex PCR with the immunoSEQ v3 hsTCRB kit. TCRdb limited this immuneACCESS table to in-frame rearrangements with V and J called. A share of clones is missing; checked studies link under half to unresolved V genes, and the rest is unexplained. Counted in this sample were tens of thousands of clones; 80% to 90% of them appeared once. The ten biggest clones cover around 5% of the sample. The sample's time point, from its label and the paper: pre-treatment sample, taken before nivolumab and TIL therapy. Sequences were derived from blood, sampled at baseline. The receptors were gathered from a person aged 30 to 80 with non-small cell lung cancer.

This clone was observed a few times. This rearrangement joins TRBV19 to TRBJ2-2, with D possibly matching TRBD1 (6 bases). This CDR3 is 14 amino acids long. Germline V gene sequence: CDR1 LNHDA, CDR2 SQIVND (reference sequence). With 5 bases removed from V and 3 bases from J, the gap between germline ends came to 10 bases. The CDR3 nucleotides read TGTGCCAGTAGTTGGGGGCGGGACACCGGGGAGCTGTTTTTT. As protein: CASSWGRDTGELFF.

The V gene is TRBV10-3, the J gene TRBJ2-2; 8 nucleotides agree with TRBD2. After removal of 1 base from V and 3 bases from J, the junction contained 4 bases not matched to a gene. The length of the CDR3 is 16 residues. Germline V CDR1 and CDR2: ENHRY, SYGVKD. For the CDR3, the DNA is TGTGCCATCAGTGAGTACGGGAGGGCCGACACCGGGGAGCTGTTTTTT. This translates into CAISEYGRADTGELFF.

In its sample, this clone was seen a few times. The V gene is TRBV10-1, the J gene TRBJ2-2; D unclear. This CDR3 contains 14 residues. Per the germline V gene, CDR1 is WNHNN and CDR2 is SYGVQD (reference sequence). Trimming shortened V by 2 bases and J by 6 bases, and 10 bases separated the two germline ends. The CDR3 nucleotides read TGCGCCAGCAGTGAGGCAGCCCGGTCCGGGGAGCTGTTTTTT. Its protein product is CASSEAARSGELFF.

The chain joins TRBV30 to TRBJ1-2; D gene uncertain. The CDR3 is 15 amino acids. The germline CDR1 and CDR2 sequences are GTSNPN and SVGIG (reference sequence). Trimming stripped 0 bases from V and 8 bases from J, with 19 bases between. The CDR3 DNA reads TGTGCCTGGAGTGTATTTGGGATAATCCAGCGGGGCTACACCTTC. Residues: CAWSVFGIIQRGYTF.

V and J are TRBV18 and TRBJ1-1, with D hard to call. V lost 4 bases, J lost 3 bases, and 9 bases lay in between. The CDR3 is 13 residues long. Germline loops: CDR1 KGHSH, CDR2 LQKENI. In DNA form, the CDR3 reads TGTGCCAGCTCACGGAGGGTGGACACTGAAGCTTTCTTT. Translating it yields CASSRRVDTEAFF.

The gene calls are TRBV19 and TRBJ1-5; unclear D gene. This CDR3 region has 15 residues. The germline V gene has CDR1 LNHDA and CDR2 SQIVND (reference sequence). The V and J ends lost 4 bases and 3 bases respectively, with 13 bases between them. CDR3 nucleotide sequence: TGTGCCAGTAGTAGGGCAGTGAGTCTCAATCAGCCCCAGCATTTT. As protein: CASSRAVSLNQPQHF.

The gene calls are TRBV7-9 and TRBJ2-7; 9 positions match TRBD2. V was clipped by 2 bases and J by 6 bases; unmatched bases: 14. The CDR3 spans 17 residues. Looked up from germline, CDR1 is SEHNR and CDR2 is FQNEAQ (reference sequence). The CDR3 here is CASSLPRFSGSPGEQYF. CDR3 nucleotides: TGTGCCAGCAGCTTACCCAGGTTTAGCGGGAGTCCGGGCGAGCAGTACTTC. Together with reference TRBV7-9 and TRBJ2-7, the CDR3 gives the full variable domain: DTGVSQNPRHKITKRGQNVTFRCDPISEHNRLYWYRQTLGQGPEFLTYFQNEAQLEKSRLLSDRFSAERPKGSFSTLEIQRTEQGDSAMYLCASSLPRFSGSPGEQYFGPGTRLTVT.

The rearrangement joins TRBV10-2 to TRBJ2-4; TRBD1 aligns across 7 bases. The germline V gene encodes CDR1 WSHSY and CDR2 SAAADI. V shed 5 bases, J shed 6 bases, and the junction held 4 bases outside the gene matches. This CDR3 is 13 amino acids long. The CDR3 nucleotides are TGCGCCAGCAGTTCTTACAGGGGAAACATTCAGTACTTC. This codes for CASSSYRGNIQYF.

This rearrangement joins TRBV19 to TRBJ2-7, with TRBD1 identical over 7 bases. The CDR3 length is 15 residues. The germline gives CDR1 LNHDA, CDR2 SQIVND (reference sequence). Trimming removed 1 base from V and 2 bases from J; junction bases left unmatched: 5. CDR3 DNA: TGTGCCAGTAGTATAGTACAGGGGCCGACCTACGAGCAGTACTTC. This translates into CASSIVQGPTYEQYF.

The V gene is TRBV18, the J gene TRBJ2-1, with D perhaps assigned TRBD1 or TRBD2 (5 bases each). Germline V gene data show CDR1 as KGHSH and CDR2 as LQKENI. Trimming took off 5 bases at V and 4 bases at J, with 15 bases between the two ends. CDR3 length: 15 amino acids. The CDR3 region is CASSGGPGSYNEQFF. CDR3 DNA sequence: TGTGCCAGCTCAGGGGGACCAGGTTCTTACAATGAGCAGTTCTTC.

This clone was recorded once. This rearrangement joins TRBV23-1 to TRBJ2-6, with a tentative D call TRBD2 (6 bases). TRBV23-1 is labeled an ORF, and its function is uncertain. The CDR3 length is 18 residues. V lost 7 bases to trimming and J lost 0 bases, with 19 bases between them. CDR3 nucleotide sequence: TGCGCCAGCAAAGGGTTGGGGGGTCCCAGCTCTGGGGCCAACGTCCTGACTTTC. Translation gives CASKGLGGPSSGANVLTF.

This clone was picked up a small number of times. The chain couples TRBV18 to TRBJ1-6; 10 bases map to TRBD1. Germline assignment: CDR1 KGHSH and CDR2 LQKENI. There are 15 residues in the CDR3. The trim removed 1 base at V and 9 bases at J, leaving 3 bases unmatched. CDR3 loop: CASSPRTGGGSPLHF. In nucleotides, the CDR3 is TGTGCCAGCTCACCACGGACAGGGGGAGGTTCACCCCTCCACTTT.

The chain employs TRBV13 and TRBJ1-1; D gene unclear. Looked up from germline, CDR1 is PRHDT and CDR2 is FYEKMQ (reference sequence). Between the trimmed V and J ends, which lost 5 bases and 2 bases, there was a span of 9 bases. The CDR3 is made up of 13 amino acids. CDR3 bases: TGTGCCAGCAGCCCTATACTTAACACTGAAGCTTTCTTT. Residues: CASSPILNTEAFF.

CDR3 DNA: TGTGCCAGCAGTTACGGATATTCAGATACGCAGTATTTT. Amino acids: CASSYGYSDTQYF. V and J are TRBV6-6 and TRBJ2-3, with D hard to call. Germline V CDR1 and CDR2: MNHNY, SVGAGI (reference sequence). The CDR3 extends over 13 amino acids. Deletions cut 2 bases from V and 4 bases from J, with 7 bases between.

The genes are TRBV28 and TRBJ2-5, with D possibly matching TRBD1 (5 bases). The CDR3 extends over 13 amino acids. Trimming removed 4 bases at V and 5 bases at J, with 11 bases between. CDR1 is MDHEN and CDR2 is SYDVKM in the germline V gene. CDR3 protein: CASSWGHGETQYF. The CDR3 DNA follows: TGTGCCAGCAGTTGGGGCCATGGGGAGACCCAGTACTTC.

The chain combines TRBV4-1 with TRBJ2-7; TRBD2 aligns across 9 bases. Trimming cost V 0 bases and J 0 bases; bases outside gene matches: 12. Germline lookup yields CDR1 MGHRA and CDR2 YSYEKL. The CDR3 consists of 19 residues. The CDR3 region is CASSQEASGILGSSYEQYF. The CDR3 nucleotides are TGCGCCAGCAGCCAAGAGGCTAGCGGGATCCTGGGGAGCTCCTACGAGCAGTACTTC.

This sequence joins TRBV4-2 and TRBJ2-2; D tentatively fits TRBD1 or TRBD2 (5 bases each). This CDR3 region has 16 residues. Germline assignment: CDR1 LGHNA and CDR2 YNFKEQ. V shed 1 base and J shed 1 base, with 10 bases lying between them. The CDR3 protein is CASSQAGTVNTGELFF. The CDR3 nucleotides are TGTGCCAGCAGCCAAGCCGGGACGGTGAACACCGGGGAGCTGTTTTTT.

The DNA of the CDR3 is TGTGCCAGCTCACCTTGGACACAAGAGACCCAGTACTTC. It translates to CASSPWTQETQYF. The V and J genes are TRBV18 and TRBJ2-5; D is perhaps TRBD1 (5 bases). CDR3 size: 13 residues. The V end lost 3 bases, the J end lost 2 bases, and 7 bases lay between the germline ends. Germline V gene lookup returns CDR1 KGHSH and CDR2 LQKENI.

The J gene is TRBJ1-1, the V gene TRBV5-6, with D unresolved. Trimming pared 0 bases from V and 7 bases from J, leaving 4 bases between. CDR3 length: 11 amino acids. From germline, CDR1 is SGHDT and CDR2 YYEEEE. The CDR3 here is CASSLGFEAFF. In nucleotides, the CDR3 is TGTGCCAGCAGCTTGGGATTTGAAGCTTTCTTT.

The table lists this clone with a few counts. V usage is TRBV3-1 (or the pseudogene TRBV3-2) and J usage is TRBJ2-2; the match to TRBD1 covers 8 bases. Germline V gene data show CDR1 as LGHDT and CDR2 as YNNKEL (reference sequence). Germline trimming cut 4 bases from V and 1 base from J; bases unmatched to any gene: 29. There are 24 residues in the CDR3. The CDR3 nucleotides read TGTGCCAGCAGCCCCCAAGGCCTGTACCCGCAGACAGGGGTCTGGCCCTTGAACACCGGGGAGCTGTTTTTT. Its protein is CASSPQGLYPQTGVWPLNTGELFF.

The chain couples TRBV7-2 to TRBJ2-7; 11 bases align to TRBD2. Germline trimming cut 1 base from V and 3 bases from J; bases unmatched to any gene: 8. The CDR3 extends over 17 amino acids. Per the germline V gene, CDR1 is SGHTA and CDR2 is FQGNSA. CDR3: CASSLDPLAGGYYEQYF. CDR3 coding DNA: TGTGCCAGCAGCTTAGACCCCCTAGCGGGGGGCTACTACGAGCAGTACTTC.

CDR3 amino acids: CASTLQDRSTDTQYF. CDR3 bases: TGTGCCAGCACTCTACAGGACAGGAGCACAGATACGCAGTATTTT. The chain is built from TRBV6-5 and TRBJ2-3; 7 bases align to TRBD1. V was clipped by 7 bases and J by 0 bases; unmatched bases: 7. Per the germline V gene, CDR1 is MNHEY and CDR2 is SVGAGI. The CDR3 is 15 amino acids.

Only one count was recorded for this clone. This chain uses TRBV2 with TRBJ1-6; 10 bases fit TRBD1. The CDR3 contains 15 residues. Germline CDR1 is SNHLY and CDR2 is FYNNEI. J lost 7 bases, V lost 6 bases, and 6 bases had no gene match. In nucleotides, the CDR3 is TGTGCCAGCAGAGGTCGGGACAGGGGAAATTCACCCCTCCACTTT. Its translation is CASRGRDRGNSPLHF.

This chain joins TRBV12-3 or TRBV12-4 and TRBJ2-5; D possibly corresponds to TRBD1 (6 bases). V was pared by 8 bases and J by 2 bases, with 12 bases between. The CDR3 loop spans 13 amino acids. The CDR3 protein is CASLGQWQETQYF. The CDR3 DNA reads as TGTGCCAGCCTTGGACAGTGGCAAGAGACCCAGTACTTC.

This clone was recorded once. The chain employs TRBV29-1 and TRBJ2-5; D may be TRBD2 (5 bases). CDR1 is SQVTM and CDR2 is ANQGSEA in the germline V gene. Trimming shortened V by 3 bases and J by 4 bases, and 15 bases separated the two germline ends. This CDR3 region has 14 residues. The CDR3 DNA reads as TGCAGCGTTGATAGAGGGCTAGGGTTAGAGACCCAGTACTTC. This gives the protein CSVDRGLGLETQYF.

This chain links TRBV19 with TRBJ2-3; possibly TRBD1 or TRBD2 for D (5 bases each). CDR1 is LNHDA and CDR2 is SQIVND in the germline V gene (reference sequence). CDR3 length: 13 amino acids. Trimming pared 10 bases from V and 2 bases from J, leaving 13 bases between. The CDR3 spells CAIWDRYTDTQYF. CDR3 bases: TGTGCCATATGGGACCGCTACACAGATACGCAGTATTTT. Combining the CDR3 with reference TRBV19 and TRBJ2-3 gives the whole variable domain DGGITQSPKYLFRKEGQNVTLSCEQNLNHDAMYWYRQDPGQGLRLIYYSQIVNDFQKGDIAEGYSVSREKKESFPLTVTSAQKNPTAFYLCAIWDRYTDTQYFGPGTRLTVL.

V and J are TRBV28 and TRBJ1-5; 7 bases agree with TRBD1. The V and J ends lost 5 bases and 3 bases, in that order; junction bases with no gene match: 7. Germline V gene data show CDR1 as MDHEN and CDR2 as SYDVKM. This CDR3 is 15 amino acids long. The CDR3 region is CASSPQTGVNQPQHF. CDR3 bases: TGTGCCAGCAGTCCCCAAACAGGGGTCAATCAGCCCCAGCATTTT.